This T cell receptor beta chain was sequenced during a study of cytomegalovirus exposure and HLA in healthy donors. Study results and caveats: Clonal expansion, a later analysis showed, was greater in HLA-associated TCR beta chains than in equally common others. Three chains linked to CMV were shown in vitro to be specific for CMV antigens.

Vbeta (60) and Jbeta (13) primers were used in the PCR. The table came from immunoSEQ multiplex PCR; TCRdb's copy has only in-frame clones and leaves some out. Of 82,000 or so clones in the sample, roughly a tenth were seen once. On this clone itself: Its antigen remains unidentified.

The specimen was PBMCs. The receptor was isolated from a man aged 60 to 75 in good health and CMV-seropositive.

In nucleotides, the CDR3 is TGTGCCAGCAGCTCCTGGACTAGCGGTAGCACAGATACGCAGTATTTT. Its protein is CASSSWTSGSTDTQYF. The chain employs TRBV5-4 and TRBJ2-3, with 10 nucleotides matching TRBD2. CDR1 and CDR2 from the germline V gene are SGHNT and YYREEE (reference sequence). The V gene end was trimmed by 3 bases and the J gene end by 0 bases; junction bases not matched to a gene: 4. The CDR3 is made up of 16 amino acids.